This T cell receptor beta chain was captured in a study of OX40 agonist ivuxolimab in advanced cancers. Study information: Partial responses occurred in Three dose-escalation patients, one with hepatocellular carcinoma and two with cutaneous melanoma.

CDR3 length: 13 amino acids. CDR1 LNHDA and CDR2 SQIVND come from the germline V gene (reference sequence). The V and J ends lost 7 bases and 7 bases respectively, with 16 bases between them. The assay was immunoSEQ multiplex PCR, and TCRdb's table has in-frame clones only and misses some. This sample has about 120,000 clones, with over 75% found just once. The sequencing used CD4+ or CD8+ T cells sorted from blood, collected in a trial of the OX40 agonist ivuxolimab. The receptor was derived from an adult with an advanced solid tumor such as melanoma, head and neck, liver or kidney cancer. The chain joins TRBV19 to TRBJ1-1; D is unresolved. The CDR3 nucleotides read TGTGCCAGTATGGGAGACAAGAGACTTGAAGCTTTCTTT. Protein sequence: CASMGDKRLEAFF.